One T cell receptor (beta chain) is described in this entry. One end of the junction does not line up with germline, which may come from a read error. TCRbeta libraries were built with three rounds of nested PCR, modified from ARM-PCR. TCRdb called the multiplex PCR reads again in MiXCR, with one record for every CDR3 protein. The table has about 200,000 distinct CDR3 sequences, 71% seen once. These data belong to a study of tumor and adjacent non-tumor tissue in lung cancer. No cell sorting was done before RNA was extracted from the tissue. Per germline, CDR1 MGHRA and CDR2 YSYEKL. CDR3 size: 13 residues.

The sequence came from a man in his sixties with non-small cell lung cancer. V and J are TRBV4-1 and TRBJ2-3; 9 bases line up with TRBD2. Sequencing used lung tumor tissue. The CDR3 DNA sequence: TGTGCCAGTAGCCATAGTAGCGGGGGTACGCATTATTTT. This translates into CASSHSSGGTHYF.